This TCR beta chain emerged from a study of shared clonotypes between healthy human individuals. Whole-study findings and limits: Exclusively blood specimens were collected; tissue repertoires likely differ.

On this clone itself: Its antigen is unidentified.

The study drew its donors from healthy HIV-negative adults without recent acute infections or vaccinations. Authors' processing steps: Sequence data from immunoSEQ were junction-only and lacked quality scores; consequently, filtering differed. The table came from immunoSEQ multiplex PCR; TCRdb's copy has only in-frame clones and leaves some out. V and J calls and clone size are copied from that table; D and trimming were computed from the DNA. The sample lists roughly 450,000 clones, about four fifths seen once, with 10% to 15% in the top ten. Input material: PBMCs. This sequence originates from a woman in her thirties or forties in good health. Some clones in this sample may be carry-over from other donors' samples.

CDR3 sequence: CASSTRLDNEQFF. The DNA of the CDR3 is TGTGCCAGCAGTACCAGACTCGACAATGAGCAGTTCTTC. The chain joins TRBV2 to TRBJ2-1; no clear D. The CDR3 is made up of 13 amino acids. The V gene's germline CDR1 is SNHLY and CDR2 FYNNEI. Trimming took 5 bases from V and 5 from J, leaving 10 bases between them.